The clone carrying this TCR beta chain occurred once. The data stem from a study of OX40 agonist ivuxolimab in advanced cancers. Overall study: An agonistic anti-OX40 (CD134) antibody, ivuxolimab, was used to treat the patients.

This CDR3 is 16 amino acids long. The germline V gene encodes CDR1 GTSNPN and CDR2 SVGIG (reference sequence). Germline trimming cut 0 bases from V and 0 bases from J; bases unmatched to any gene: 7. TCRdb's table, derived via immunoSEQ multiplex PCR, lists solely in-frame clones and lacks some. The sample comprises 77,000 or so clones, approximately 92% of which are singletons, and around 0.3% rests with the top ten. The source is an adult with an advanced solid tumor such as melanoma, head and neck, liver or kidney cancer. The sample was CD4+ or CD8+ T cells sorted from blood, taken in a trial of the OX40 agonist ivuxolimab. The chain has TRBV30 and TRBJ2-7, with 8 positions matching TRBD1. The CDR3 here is CAWSVRRTGTSYEQYF. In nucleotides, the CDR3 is TGTGCCTGGAGTGTACGTCGGACAGGGACCTCCTACGAGCAGTACTTC.